The next 22 T cell receptor beta chains were all read from a single sample in a study of blood T cell repertoires in COVID-19. Method: immunoSEQ multiplex PCR; TCRdb's copy keeps in-frame clones and lacks some. The sample consists of 250,000 or so clones, 85% to 90% of them appearing once. The source material was PBMCs or T cells enriched from blood (not recorded which). The receptors here all came from a woman in her forties or fifties who had recovered from COVID-19.

V and J are TRBV5-4 and TRBJ2-1, with D maybe TRBD2 (6 bases). Trimming pared 2 bases from V and 9 bases from J, leaving 21 bases between. Germline CDR1 reads SGHNT; CDR2 reads YYREEE (reference sequence). This CDR3 comprises 16 residues. The CDR3 DNA reads TGTGCCAGCAGCTTCCCCTTAGCGGACCCGGGAGTTGAGCAGTTCTTC. Translated: CASSFPLADPGVEQFF.

The chain carries TRBV9 and TRBJ2-3; 7 bases are shared with TRBD2. CDR1 and CDR2 from the germline V gene are SGDLS and YYNGEE. V shed 3 bases, J shed 4 bases, and the junction held 14 bases outside the gene matches. The CDR3 contains 17 residues. The CDR3 spells CASSAHPAGAGADTQYF. Here the CDR3 DNA reads TGTGCCAGCAGCGCCCACCCGGCGGGAGCTGGCGCAGATACGCAGTATTTT.

The chain carries TRBV5-4 and TRBJ1-2; TRBD1 agrees at 10 bases. This CDR3 contains 15 residues. V trimming: 3 bases; J trimming: 4 bases; junction bases outside the gene matches: 6. Germline CDR1 and CDR2: SGHNT and YYREEE (reference sequence). The CDR3 loop is CASSSGGTGVYGYTF. The CDR3 bases are TGTGCCAGCAGCTCGGGCGGGACAGGGGTCTATGGCTACACCTTC.

The V and J genes are TRBV10-3 and TRBJ2-3, with 8 bases fitting TRBD2. The CDR3 covers 15 residues. From germline, CDR1 is ENHRY and CDR2 SYGVKD. Trimming removed 0 bases from V and 3 bases from J; junction bases left unmatched: 2. The CDR3, as DNA: TGTGCCATCAGTGAGTCAAGCGGGAGTACAGATACGCAGTATTTT. Translating gives CAISESSGSTDTQYF.

This rearrangement joins TRBV5-6 to TRBJ1-2, with a weak D call TRBD1 (6 bases). V was clipped by 0 bases and J by 6 bases, with 12 bases between them. CDR3 length equals 14 residues. Germline V gene lookup returns CDR1 SGHDT and CDR2 YYEEEE. CDR3 residues: CASSLDRVFHGYTF. CDR3 bases: TGTGCCAGCAGCTTGGACAGGGTATTTCATGGCTACACCTTC.

The V call is TRBV28, the J call TRBJ2-2; D is ambiguous. This CDR3 spans 15 amino acids. Germline lookup yields CDR1 MDHEN and CDR2 SYDVKM. V dropped 2 bases and J dropped 2 bases, with 9 bases sitting between them. The CDR3 loop is CASSLGLFNTGELFF. In DNA form, the CDR3 reads TGTGCCAGCAGTTTAGGCCTCTTTAACACCGGGGAGCTGTTTTTT.

The rearrangement uses TRBV18 and TRBJ2-5; D is perhaps TRBD1 (6 bases). CDR1 KGHSH and CDR2 LQKENI come from the germline V gene. Trimming took 4 bases from V and 7 from J, leaving 19 bases between them. The CDR3 runs to 15 residues. CDR3 sequence (DNA): TGTGCCAGCTCACAATTACAGGGCGACGTTAGGACCCAGTACTTC. Protein product: CASSQLQGDVRTQYF.

In DNA, the CDR3 is TGTGCCAGCTCACCAGGGACAGAGGGTGAAAAACTGTTTTTT. It is translated as CASSPGTEGEKLFF. The chain joins TRBV18 to TRBJ1-4; 7 nucleotides agree with TRBD1. Germline V gene lookup returns CDR1 KGHSH and CDR2 LQKENI. This CDR3 region has 14 residues. V gave up 2 bases and J gave up 7 bases; unmatched junction bases: 4.

The rearrangement uses TRBV28 and TRBJ2-5, with 7 positions matching TRBD2. The V segment lost 3 bases and the J segment 0 bases; nucleotides outside the gene matches: 4. Germline CDR1 and CDR2: MDHEN and SYDVKM. The CDR3 extends over 15 amino acids. CDR3 nucleotide sequence: TGTGCCAGCAGTTTCGGCGGGACTAACCAAGAGACCCAGTACTTC. Translating gives CASSFGGTNQETQYF. Supplemented by reference TRBV28 and TRBJ2-5, the full variable domain reads DVKVTQSSRYLVKRTGEKVFLECVQDMDHENMFWYRQDPGLGLRLIYFSYDVKMKEKGDIPEGYSVSREKKERFSLILESASTNQTSMYLCASSFGGTNQETQYFGPGTRLLVL.

The chain links TRBV11-2 to TRBJ2-1, with 11 bases that match TRBD2. The CDR3 contains 18 residues. CDR1 is SGHAT and CDR2 is FQNNGV in the germline V gene. The ends lost 3 bases at V and 3 bases at J; junction bases unmatched: 10. The CDR3 loop reads CASSFRNRLAGLYNEQFF. The DNA of the CDR3 is TGTGCCAGCAGCTTTAGAAATAGACTAGCGGGACTCTACAATGAGCAGTTCTTC.

This chain connects TRBV6-6 to TRBJ2-1; maybe TRBD2 (6 bases). The CDR3 contains 16 residues. Trimming took off 5 bases at V and 4 bases at J, with 18 bases between the two ends. Germline V lookup: CDR1 MNHNY, CDR2 SVGAGI (reference sequence). CDR3 sequence reads: CASSGRTSGRYNEQFF. CDR3 coding DNA: TGTGCCAGCAGTGGGAGGACGTCGGGACGATACAATGAGCAGTTCTTC.

This clone was counted only a few times. V usage is TRBV5-5 and J usage is TRBJ1-2; 11 bases match TRBD1. CDR3 size: 14 residues. Trimming at V came to 6 bases and at J to 2 bases, leaving 3 bases not matched to a gene. The germline gives CDR1 SGHKS, CDR2 YYEKEE (reference sequence). CDR3 in amino acids: CASTRDRGNYGYTF. CDR3 in DNA: TGTGCCAGCACCCGGGACAGGGGGAACTATGGCTACACCTTC.

This clone was found once. This chain uses TRBV5-1 with TRBJ2-5; D is perhaps TRBD2 (5 bases). V lost 0 bases to trimming and J lost 2 bases, with 8 bases between them. The CDR3 runs to 14 residues. Germline lookup yields CDR1 SGHRS and CDR2 YFSETQ. The CDR3 reads CASSLVGRQETQYF. The DNA for the CDR3 is TGCGCCAGCAGCTTGGTTGGGAGACAAGAGACCCAGTACTTC.

J is TRBJ2-7 and V is TRBV5-8; 9 bases agree with TRBD2. V shed 4 bases, J shed 4 bases, and the junction held 6 bases outside the gene matches. Germline CDR1 is SGHTS and CDR2 is YDEGEE. CDR3 length equals 14 residues. In nucleotides, the CDR3 is TGTGCCAGCAGCGTGGCGGGAGGGGGATACGAGCAGTACTTC. Protein product: CASSVAGGGYEQYF.

The V gene is TRBV19, the J gene TRBJ2-2; no definite D call. Germline values: CDR1 LNHDA, CDR2 SQIVND (reference sequence). V lost 1 base, J lost 1 base, and 13 bases lay in between. CDR3 length equals 17 residues. The CDR3 region has the DNA TGTGCCAGTAGTATAGGGTGGCGGCAGAGGAACACCGGGGAGCTGTTTTTT. It specifies CASSIGWRQRNTGELFF.

The gene calls are TRBV5-1 and TRBJ2-2; the match to TRBD2 covers 8 bases. The CDR3 totals 15 residues. V gave up 4 bases and J gave up 0 bases; unmatched junction bases: 2. CDR1 SGHRS and CDR2 YFSETQ come from the germline V gene. The CDR3 coding sequence is TGCGCCAGCAGCCGGGGACTAGCGAACACCGGGGAGCTGTTTTTT. Its translation: CASSRGLANTGELFF.

This clone showed up just once. The CDR3 spells CATRVGGPSDTQYF. The CDR3 bases are TGTGCCACCCGAGTGGGAGGGCCGTCAGATACGCAGTATTTT. The rearrangement links TRBV24-1 to TRBJ2-3; TRBD2 agrees at 7 bases. The V gene's germline CDR1 is KGHDR and CDR2 SFDVKD. The CDR3 sequence is 14 residues long. J gave up 4 bases and V 9 bases, and 9 bases lay outside the gene matches.

This clone was seen a single time. This rearrangement joins TRBV18 to TRBJ1-2; possible D gene TRBD1, 6 bases. The CDR3 is 13 amino acids. Looked up from germline, CDR1 is KGHSH and CDR2 is LQKENI. Between the trimmed V and J ends, which lost 3 bases and 4 bases, there was a span of 9 bases. CDR3 sequence: CASSPGQLYGYTF. Here the CDR3 DNA reads TGTGCCAGCTCACCCGGACAGCTCTATGGCTACACCTTC.

V gene TRBV9 combines with J gene TRBJ1-4, with D possibly TRBD1 on 6 matching bases. Looked up from germline, CDR1 is SGDLS and CDR2 is YYNGEE. CDR3 size: 13 residues. The ends were cut back, 3 bases at V and 8 bases at J, with 11 bases in the middle. Written as DNA, the CDR3 is TGTGCCAGCAGCGGACACAGGGAAGAAAAACTGTTTTTT. This sequence encodes CASSGHREEKLFF.

The chain recombines TRBV5-3 with TRBJ2-3; D ambiguous. TRBV5-3 qualifies as an ORF whose function is uncertain. The CDR3 is 12 residues long. The germline V and J ends were trimmed by 2 bases and 2 bases, with 3 bases remaining between them. Here the CDR3 DNA reads TGTGCCAGAAGCTTTAACACAGATACGCAGTATTTT. Its translation is CARSFNTDTQYF.

V usage is TRBV18 and J usage is TRBJ1-2; 10 bases align to TRBD1. This CDR3 spans 16 amino acids. The ends lost 3 bases at V and 8 bases at J; junction bases unmatched: 12. From germline, CDR1 is KGHSH and CDR2 LQKENI. The CDR3 sequence is CASSPPGQGTREGYTF. The CDR3 nucleotides read TGTGCCAGCTCACCTCCGGGACAGGGGACCAGAGAGGGCTACACCTTC.

The chain recombines TRBV28 with TRBJ2-7; 8 nucleotides line up with TRBD2. V lost 1 base and J lost 7; bases outside the gene matches: 12. Germline V gene lookup returns CDR1 MDHEN and CDR2 SYDVKM. CDR3 length: 16 amino acids. DNA of the CDR3: TGTGCCAGCAGTTTATATAGCGGGAAGCGGCTCGGGGAGCAGTACTTC. It encodes CASSLYSGKRLGEQYF.